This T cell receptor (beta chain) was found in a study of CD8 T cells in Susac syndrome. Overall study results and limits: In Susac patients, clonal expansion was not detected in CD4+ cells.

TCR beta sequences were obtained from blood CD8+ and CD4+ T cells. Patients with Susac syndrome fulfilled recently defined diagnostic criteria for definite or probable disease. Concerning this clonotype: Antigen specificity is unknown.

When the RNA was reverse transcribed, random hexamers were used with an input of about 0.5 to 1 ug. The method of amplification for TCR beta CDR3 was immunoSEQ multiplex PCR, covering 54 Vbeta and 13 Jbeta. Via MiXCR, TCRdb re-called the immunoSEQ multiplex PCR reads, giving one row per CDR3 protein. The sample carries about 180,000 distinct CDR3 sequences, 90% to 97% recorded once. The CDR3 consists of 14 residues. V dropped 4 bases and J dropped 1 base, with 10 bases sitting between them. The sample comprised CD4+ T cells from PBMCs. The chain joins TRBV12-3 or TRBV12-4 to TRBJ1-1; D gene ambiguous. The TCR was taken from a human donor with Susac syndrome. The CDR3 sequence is CASSYRASNTEAFF. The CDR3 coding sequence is TGTGCCAGCAGTTATAGGGCATCGAACACTGAAGCTTTCTTT.